The 21 T cell receptor beta chains listed next were all sequenced from one sample in a study of T cell repertoires in aging, cancer and after chemotherapy. TRB rearrangements spanning V, D and J were amplified using mixed TRB-A/B primers. TCRdb itself ran the multiplex PCR reads through MiXCR, one entry per CDR3 protein. The table records approximately 2,200 distinct CDR3 sequences, around 25% of them present only once. Amplification of TCR beta used genomic DNA extracted from peripheral blood. Sequenced: blood. The receptors stem from a human donor with a solid tumor.

This clonotype is medium-sized. This sequence joins TRBV7-2 and TRBJ2-5; 9 positions match TRBD2. Germline trimming cut 1 base from V and 9 bases from J; bases unmatched to any gene: 6. CDR3 size: 14 residues. Germline CDR1 reads SGHTA; CDR2 reads FQGNSA. CDR3 nucleotides: TGTGCCAGCAGCTTAGGTGGCGGGGGGGCCGCCCAGTACTTC. This translates into CASSLGGGGAAQYF.

Sample share makes this clonotype medium-sized (0.01 to 0.1%). V is TRBV6-2 or TRBV6-3 and J is TRBJ1-2; D remains ambiguous. CDR1 MNHEY and CDR2 SVGEGT come from the germline V gene. This CDR3 is built from 15 residues. V was clipped by 5 bases and J by 2 bases, with 15 bases between them. The CDR3: CASSGPDVANYGYTF. CDR3 nucleotide sequence: TGTGCCAGCAGTGGCCCGGATGTGGCGAACTATGGCTACACCTTC.

In its sample, this clonotype was seen a few times. The chain uses TRBV5-1 and TRBJ2-6; possible D gene TRBD1, 5 bases. CDR1 SGHRS and CDR2 YFSETQ come from the germline V gene. This CDR3 is 16 amino acids long. V dropped 4 bases and J dropped 0 bases, with 11 bases sitting between them. The CDR3 DNA reads TGCGCCAGCAGCCCGACAGCGAACTCTGGGGCCAACGTCCTGACTTTC. Its translation: CASSPTANSGANVLTF.

The chain has TRBV19 and TRBJ2-1; D ambiguous. CDR3 length equals 15 residues. With 3 bases removed from V and 2 bases from J, the gap between germline ends came to 11 bases. Germline V gives CDR1 LNHDA, CDR2 SQIVND (reference sequence). DNA of the CDR3: TGTGCCAGTAGTATGCCCGGAAAGCCCTACAATGAGCAGTTCTTC. Its protein is CASSMPGKPYNEQFF. Combining the CDR3 with reference TRBV19 and TRBJ2-1 gives the whole variable domain DGGITQSPKYLFRKEGQNVTLSCEQNLNHDAMYWYRQDPGQGLRLIYYSQIVNDFQKGDIAEGYSVSREKKESFPLTVTSAQKNPTAFYLCASSMPGKPYNEQFFGPGTRLTVL.

By frequency in the sample, this clonotype is medium-sized (0.01 to 0.1%). This chain uses TRBV6-5 with TRBJ2-6; 7 bases map to TRBD1. The V gene end was trimmed by 6 bases and the J gene end by 2 bases; junction bases not matched to a gene: 1. Germline V lookup: CDR1 MNHEY, CDR2 SVGAGI. The CDR3 is made up of 14 amino acids. This CDR3 reads CASRTGTGANVLTF. CDR3 nucleotides: TGTGCCAGCAGGACAGGGACTGGGGCCAACGTCCTGACTTTC.

This clonotype is medium-sized within its sample. This rearrangement joins TRBV6-2 or TRBV6-3 to TRBJ1-2; D is possibly TRBD1 (6 bases). This CDR3 region has 14 residues. V gave up 0 bases and J gave up 3 bases, with 8 bases separating them. Germline values: CDR1 MNHEY, CDR2 SVGEGT. In DNA form, the CDR3 reads TGTGCCAGCAGTTACTCGTGGACAGACTATGGCTACACCTTC. Its protein is CASSYSWTDYGYTF.

This clonotype was counted between two and nine times. The chain has TRBV5-1 and TRBJ2-3; D remains unclear. Deletions cut 2 bases from V and 6 bases from J, with 7 bases between. The CDR3 spans 12 residues. CDR1 is SGHRS and CDR2 is YFSETQ in the germline V gene. Written as DNA, the CDR3 is TGCGCCAGCAGCTTCGGCTTCGATACGCAGTATTTT. Amino acid sequence: CASSFGFDTQYF.

The V call is TRBV27, the J call TRBJ2-5, with 7 nucleotides matching TRBD1. Looked up from germline, CDR1 is MNHEY and CDR2 is SMNVEV (reference sequence). The CDR3 contains 15 residues. J was trimmed by 3 bases and V by 6 bases; bases with no gene match: 10. The CDR3 is CASRLLRDREETQYF. The CDR3 bases are TGTGCCAGCAGACTCCTCCGGGACAGAGAAGAGACCCAGTACTTC.

This clonotype was seen only a few times. The rearrangement uses TRBV7-9 and TRBJ2-3, with D perhaps TRBD1 (5 bases). Per germline, CDR1 SEHNR and CDR2 FQNEAQ (reference sequence). The CDR3 loop spans 14 amino acids. Trimming removed 1 base from V and 3 bases from J, with 8 bases in between. The CDR3 sequence is CASSLGQTTDTQYF. As DNA, the CDR3 is TGTGCCAGCAGCTTAGGACAGACTACAGATACGCAGTATTTT.

This clonotype appeared a few times. The rearrangement uses TRBV5-1 and TRBJ1-2; 9 nucleotides line up with TRBD1. The CDR3 runs 13 residues. J was trimmed by 8 bases and V by 0 bases; bases with no gene match: 2. Germline assignment: CDR1 SGHRS and CDR2 YFSETQ. The CDR3 reads CASSLDRGRGYTF. The CDR3 DNA is TGCGCCAGCAGCTTGGACAGGGGGCGAGGCTACACCTTC.

The J gene is TRBJ2-1, the V gene TRBV6-1; 7 bases fit TRBD1. Trimming at V came to 6 bases and at J to 7 bases, leaving 9 bases not matched to a gene. The CDR3 runs to 14 residues. Germline V gives CDR1 MNHNS, CDR2 SASEGT. The CDR3 sequence is CASSSSRGSNEQFF. CDR3 nucleotide sequence: TGTGCCAGCAGCTCATCCAGGGGGTCGAATGAGCAGTTCTTC.

J is TRBJ2-1 and V is TRBV5-4, with D uncertain. Germline V gene data show CDR1 as SGHNT and CDR2 as YYREEE (reference sequence). Trimming removed 4 bases from V and 4 bases from J, with 3 bases in between. The CDR3 consists of 11 residues. The CDR3, as DNA: TGTGCCAGCAGCAATTACAATGAGCAGTTCTTC. Translating it yields CASSNYNEQFF.

DNA of the CDR3: TGTGCCAGCAGCCAAGGAGACAGTCAAGAGACCCAGTACTTC. It is translated as CASSQGDSQETQYF. The rearrangement joins TRBV4-2 to TRBJ2-5, with D possibly matching TRBD1 (5 bases). The ends were cut back, 1 base at V and 2 bases at J, with 8 bases in the middle. Germline loops: CDR1 LGHNA, CDR2 YNFKEQ. The CDR3 totals 14 residues.

The chain recombines TRBV19 with TRBJ2-5, with 9 bases aligning to TRBD2. The junction had 12 bases not matched to a gene; V was cut back by 5 bases and J by 5 bases. The CDR3 loop spans 16 amino acids. From germline, CDR1 is LNHDA and CDR2 SQIVND (reference sequence). DNA for the CDR3: TGTGCCAGTAGTGCACAAAATCTAGCGGGGTACGAGACCCAGTACTTC. Encoded protein: CASSAQNLAGYETQYF.

V is TRBV4-2 and J is TRBJ2-3; 13 nucleotides match TRBD2. The CDR3 totals 17 residues. The V gene's germline CDR1 is LGHNA and CDR2 YNFKEQ. J gave up 4 bases and V 0 bases, and 4 bases lay outside the gene matches. This chain's CDR3 is CASSQERGLAGADTQYF. The CDR3 DNA sequence: TGTGCCAGCAGCCAAGAACGAGGACTAGCGGGGGCAGATACGCAGTATTTT.

This rearrangement joins TRBV6-2 or TRBV6-3 to TRBJ2-3; a possible D gene is TRBD2 (6 bases). This CDR3 contains 13 residues. The ends were cut back, 7 bases at V and 1 base at J, with 9 bases in the middle. Germline loops: CDR1 MNHEY, CDR2 SVGEGT. In DNA form, the CDR3 reads TGTGCCAGCACACCTAGCGGCACAGATACGCAGTATTTT. Translated, it gives CASTPSGTDTQYF.

By proportion, this clonotype is medium-sized (0.01 to 0.1%). The CDR3 loop is CALSLRTGGGFRTNEKLFF. CDR3 bases: TGTGCCCTCAGCTTAAGAACGGGGGGTGGTTTTAGAACTAATGAAAAACTGTTTTTT. The chain has TRBV7-6 and TRBJ1-4, with a tentative D call TRBD1 (5 bases). From germline, CDR1 is SGHVS and CDR2 FNYEAQ. The CDR3 has 19 amino acids. The V gene lost 11 bases and the J gene lost 1 base, with 29 bases spanning the gap.

The J gene is TRBJ2-5, the V gene TRBV18; possibly TRBD2 for D (5 bases). The germline V gene has CDR1 KGHSH and CDR2 LQKENI. This CDR3 spans 13 amino acids. V shed 4 bases and J shed 3 bases, with 9 bases lying between them. DNA of the CDR3: TGTGCCAGCTCACAGGACTCAAAAGAGACCCAGTACTTC. This sequence encodes CASSQDSKETQYF.

By share, this clonotype counts as large. J is TRBJ1-6 and V is TRBV7-9; TRBD1 matches at 7 bases. The CDR3 runs to 15 residues. Germline CDR1 reads SEHNR; CDR2 reads FQNEAQ (reference sequence). Trimming took 5 bases from V and 7 from J; bases not matched to a gene: 8. The CDR3 here is CASSLGDSSNSPLHF. The CDR3 nucleotides are TGTGCCAGCAGCCTAGGGGACAGCTCCAATTCACCCCTCCACTTT.

CDR3 in amino acids: CASTGGGAGDTQYF. The CDR3 nucleotides are TGTGCCAGCACTGGAGGGGGCGCGGGAGATACGCAGTATTTT. V is TRBV9 and J is TRBJ2-3, with a possible D match to TRBD1 (7 bases). The CDR3 length is 14 residues. The germline CDR1 and CDR2 sequences are SGDLS and YYNGEE. Trimming cost V 6 bases and J 5 bases, with 16 bases left between them.

As regards this clonotype: This may stem from a read error, because a much larger clone lies one nucleotide away. This chain uses TRBV6-4 with TRBJ1-2, with TRBD1 as a possible D gene (6 bases). The V end was cut by 5 bases, the J end by 6 bases, with 16 bases between. The CDR3 is 14 amino acids. Looked up from germline, CDR1 is MRHNA and CDR2 is SNTAGT. CDR3 DNA: TGTGCCAGCAGTCCCGGGACATGGGCGAATGGCTACACCTTC. Its protein product is CASSPGTWANGYTF.